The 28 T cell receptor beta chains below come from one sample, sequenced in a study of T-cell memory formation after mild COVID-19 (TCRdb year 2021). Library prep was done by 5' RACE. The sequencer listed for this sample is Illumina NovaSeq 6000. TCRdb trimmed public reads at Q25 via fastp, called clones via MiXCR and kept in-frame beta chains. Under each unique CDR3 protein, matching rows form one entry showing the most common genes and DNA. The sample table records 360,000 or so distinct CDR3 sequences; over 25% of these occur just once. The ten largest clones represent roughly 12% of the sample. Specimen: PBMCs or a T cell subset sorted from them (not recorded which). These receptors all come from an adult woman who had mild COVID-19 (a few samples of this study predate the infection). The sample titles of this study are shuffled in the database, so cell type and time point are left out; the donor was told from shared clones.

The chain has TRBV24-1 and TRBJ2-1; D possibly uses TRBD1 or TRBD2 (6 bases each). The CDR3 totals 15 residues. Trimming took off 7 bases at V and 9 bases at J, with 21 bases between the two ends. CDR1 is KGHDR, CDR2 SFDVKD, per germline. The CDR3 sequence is CATSGPDRLGGEQFF. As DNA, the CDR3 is TGTGCCACCAGCGGACCAGACAGGCTCGGGGGTGAGCAGTTCTTC.

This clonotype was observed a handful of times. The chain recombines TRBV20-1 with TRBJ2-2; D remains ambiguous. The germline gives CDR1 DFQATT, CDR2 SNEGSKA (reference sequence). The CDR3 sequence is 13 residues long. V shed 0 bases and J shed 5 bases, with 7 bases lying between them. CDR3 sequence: CSARDLFTGELFF. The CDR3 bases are TGCAGTGCTAGAGATCTTTTTACCGGGGAGCTGTTTTTT.

Here the CDR3 reads CASSLAGGGFEAFF. In DNA, the CDR3 is TGTGCCAGCAGCTTAGCTGGAGGAGGGTTTGAAGCTTTCTTT. The rearrangement links TRBV7-9 to TRBJ1-1; D uncertain. Trimming stripped 0 bases from V and 7 bases from J, with 12 bases between. The CDR3 extends over 14 amino acids. CDR1 and CDR2 from the germline V gene are SEHNR and FQNEAQ (reference sequence).

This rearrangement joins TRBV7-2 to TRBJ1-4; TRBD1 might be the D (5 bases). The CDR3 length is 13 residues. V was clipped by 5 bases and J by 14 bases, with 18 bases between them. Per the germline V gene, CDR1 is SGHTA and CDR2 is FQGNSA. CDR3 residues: CASSRRDGMALFF. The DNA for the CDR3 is TGTGCCAGCAGCCGCCGGGACGGAATGGCCCTGTTTTTT. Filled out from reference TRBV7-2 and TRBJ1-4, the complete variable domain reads GAGVSQSPSNKVTEKGKDVELRCDPISGHTALYWYRQSLGQGLEFLIYFQGNSAPDKSGLPSDRFSAERTGGSVSTLTIQRTQQEDSAVYLCASSRRDGMALFFGSGTQLSVL.

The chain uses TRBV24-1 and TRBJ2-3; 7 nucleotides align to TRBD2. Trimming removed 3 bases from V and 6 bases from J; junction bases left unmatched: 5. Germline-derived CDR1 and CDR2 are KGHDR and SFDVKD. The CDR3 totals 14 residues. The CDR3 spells CATSDGLGIDTQYF. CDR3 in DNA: TGTGCCACCAGTGATGGACTAGGGATTGATACGCAGTATTTT.

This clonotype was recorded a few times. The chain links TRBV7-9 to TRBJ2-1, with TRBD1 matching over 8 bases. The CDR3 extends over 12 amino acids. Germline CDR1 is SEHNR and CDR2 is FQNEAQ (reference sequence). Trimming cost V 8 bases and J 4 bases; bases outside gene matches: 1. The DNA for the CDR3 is TGTGCCAGCGACAGGGGATACAATGAGCAGTTCTTC. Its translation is CASDRGYNEQFF.

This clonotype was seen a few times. In DNA, the CDR3 is TGTGCCAGCAGCTACGGGGTTCTGCCATCCTACGAGCAGTACTTC. Translated: CASSYGVLPSYEQYF. This chain joins TRBV12-3 or TRBV12-4 and TRBJ2-7, with TRBD2 as a possible D gene (5 bases). The CDR3 spans 15 residues. V was trimmed by 6 bases and J by 1 base, leaving 16 bases between them.

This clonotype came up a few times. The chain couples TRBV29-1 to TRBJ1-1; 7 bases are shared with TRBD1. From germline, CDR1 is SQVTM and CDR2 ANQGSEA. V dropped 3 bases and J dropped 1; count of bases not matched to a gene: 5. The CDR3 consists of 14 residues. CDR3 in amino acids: CSVEPGQKNTEAFF. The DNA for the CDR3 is TGCAGCGTTGAGCCGGGACAGAAGAACACTGAAGCTTTCTTT.

DNA of the CDR3: TGTGCCAGCGGCCGGGGTATCTACGAGCAGTACTTC. Amino acid sequence: CASGRGIYEQYF. The chain is built from TRBV25-1 and TRBJ2-7, with D perhaps TRBD2 (5 bases). This CDR3 contains 12 residues. The germline V gene has CDR1 MGHDK and CDR2 SYGVNS. V lost 8 bases, J lost 3 bases, and 11 bases lay in between.

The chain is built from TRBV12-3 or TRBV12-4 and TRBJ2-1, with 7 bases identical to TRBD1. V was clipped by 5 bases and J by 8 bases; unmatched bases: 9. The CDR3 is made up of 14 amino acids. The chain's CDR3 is CASSPLRGGDEQFF. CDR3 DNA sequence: TGTGCCAGCAGTCCACTTCGAGGGGGCGATGAGCAGTTCTTC.

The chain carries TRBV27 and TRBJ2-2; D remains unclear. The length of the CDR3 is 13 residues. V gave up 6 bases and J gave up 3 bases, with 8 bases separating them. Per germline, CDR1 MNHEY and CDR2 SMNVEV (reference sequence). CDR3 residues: CASRKMDTGELFF. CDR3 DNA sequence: TGTGCCAGCAGGAAAATGGACACCGGGGAGCTGTTTTTT.

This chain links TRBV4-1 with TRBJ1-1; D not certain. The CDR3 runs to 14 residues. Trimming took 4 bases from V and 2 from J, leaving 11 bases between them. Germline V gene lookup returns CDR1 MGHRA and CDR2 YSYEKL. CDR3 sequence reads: CASSRRRDNTEAFF. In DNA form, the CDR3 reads TGCGCCAGCAGCCGCCGTCGGGATAACACTGAAGCTTTCTTT.

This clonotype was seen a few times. The CDR3 here is CASSLAGQLAGGFNEQFF. CDR3 coding DNA: TGCGCCAGCAGCTTGGCCGGTCAACTAGCGGGGGGCTTCAATGAGCAGTTCTTC. The chain links TRBV5-1 to TRBJ2-1; TRBD2 matches at 12 bases. The CDR3 has 18 residues. With 0 bases clipped from V and 6 bases from J, the junction kept 10 bases outside the gene matches. Germline CDR1 reads SGHRS; CDR2 reads YFSETQ.

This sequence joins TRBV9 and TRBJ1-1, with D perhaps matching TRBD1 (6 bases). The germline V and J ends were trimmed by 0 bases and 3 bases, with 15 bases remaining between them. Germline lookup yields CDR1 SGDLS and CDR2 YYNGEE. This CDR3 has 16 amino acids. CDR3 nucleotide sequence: TGTGCCAGCAGCGTAGTCGGGGGCGCGGTGGACACTGAAGCTTTCTTT. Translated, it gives CASSVVGGAVDTEAFF.

DNA of the CDR3: TGTGCCAGCAGCTTATCCGTTGACCAATTGAGCTCACCCCTCCACTTT. Residues: CASSLSVDQLSSPLHF. The chain uses TRBV11-2 and TRBJ1-6; D not certain. This CDR3 has 16 residues. Deletions cut 2 bases from V and 10 bases from J, with 18 bases between. Germline CDR1 SGHAT, CDR2 FQNNGV.

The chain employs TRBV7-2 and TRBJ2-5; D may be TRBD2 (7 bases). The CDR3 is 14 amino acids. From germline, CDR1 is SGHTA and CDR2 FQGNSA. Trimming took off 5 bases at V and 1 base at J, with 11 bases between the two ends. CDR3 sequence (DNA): TGTGCCAGCAGCGTAGGGGGGGTCCAAGAGACCCAGTACTTC. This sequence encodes CASSVGGVQETQYF.

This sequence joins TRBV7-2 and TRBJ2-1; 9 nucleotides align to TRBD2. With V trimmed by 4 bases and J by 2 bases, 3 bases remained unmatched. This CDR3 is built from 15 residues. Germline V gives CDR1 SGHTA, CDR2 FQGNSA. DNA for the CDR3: TGTGCCAGCAGCTCCTTAGCGGGAGCCTACAATGAGCAGTTCTTC. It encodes CASSSLAGAYNEQFF.

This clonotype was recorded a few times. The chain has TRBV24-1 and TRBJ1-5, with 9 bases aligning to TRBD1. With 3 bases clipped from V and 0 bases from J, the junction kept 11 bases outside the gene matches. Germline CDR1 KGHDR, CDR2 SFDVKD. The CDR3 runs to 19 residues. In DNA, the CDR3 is TGTGCCACCAGTGATCCCGGCGACAGGGGGTCCTATAGCAATCAGCCCCAGCATTTT. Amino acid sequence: CATSDPGDRGSYSNQPQHF.

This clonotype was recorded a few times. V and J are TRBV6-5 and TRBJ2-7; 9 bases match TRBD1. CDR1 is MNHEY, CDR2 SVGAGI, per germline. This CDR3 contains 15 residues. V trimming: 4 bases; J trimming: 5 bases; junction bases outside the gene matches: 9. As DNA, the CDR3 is TGTGCCAGCAGTTCTCGCGCGGGACAGGGAGACGAGCAGTACTTC. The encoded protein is CASSSRAGQGDEQYF.

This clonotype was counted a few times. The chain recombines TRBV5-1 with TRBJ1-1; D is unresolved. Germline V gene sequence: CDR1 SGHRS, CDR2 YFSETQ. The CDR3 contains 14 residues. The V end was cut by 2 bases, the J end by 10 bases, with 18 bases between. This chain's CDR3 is CASSLLHTDGVAFF. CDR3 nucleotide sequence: TGCGCCAGCAGCTTACTCCACACTGACGGCGTAGCTTTCTTT. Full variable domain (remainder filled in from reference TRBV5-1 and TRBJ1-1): KAGVTQTPRYLIKTRGQQVTLSCSPISGHRSVSWYQQTPGQGLQFLFEYFSETQRNKGNFPGRFSGRQFSNSRSEMNVSTLELGDSALYLCASSLLHTDGVAFFGQGTRLTVV.

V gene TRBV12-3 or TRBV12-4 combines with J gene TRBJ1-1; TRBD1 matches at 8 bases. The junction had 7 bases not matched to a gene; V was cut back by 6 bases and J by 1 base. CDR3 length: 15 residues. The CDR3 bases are TGTGCCAGCAGCTCCAAGGGGACAGGGAACACTGAAGCTTTCTTT. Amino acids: CASSSKGTGNTEAFF.

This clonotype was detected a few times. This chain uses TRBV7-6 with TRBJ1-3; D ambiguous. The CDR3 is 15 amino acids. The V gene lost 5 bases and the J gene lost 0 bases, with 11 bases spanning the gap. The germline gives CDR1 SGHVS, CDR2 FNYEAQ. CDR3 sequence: CASSRPLLSGNTIYF. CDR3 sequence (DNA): TGTGCCAGCAGCCGCCCGCTACTCTCTGGAAACACCATATATTTT.

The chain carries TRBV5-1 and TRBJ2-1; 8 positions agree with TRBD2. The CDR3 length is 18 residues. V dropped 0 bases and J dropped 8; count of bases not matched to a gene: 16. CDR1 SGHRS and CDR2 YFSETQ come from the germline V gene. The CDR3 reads CASSLDLAGTMGKDEQFF. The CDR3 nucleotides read TGCGCCAGCAGCTTGGATCTAGCGGGTACGATGGGAAAGGATGAGCAGTTCTTC. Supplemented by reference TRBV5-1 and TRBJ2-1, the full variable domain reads KAGVTQTPRYLIKTRGQQVTLSCSPISGHRSVSWYQQTPGQGLQFLFEYFSETQRNKGNFPGRFSGRQFSNSRSEMNVSTLELGDSALYLCASSLDLAGTMGKDEQFFGPGTRLTVL.

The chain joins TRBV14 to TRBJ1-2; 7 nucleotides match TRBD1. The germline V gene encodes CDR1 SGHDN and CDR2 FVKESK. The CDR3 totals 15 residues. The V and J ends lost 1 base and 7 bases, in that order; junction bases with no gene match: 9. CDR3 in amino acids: CASSQVGRGFGGYTF. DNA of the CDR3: TGTGCCAGCAGCCAAGTGGGCAGGGGGTTTGGTGGCTACACCTTC.

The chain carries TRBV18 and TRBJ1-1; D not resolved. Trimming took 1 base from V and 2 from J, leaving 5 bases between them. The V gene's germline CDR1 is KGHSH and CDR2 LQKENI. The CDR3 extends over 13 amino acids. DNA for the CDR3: TGTGCCAGCTCACCACTTTTCAACACTGAAGCTTTCTTT. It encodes CASSPLFNTEAFF.

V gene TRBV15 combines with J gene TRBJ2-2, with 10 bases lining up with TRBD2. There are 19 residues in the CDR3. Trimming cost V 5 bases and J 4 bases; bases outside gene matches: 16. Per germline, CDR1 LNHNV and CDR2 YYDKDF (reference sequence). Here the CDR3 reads CATSFRGLAGERGTGELFF. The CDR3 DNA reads TGTGCCACCAGCTTCCGGGGGCTAGCGGGAGAACGGGGCACCGGGGAGCTGTTTTTT.

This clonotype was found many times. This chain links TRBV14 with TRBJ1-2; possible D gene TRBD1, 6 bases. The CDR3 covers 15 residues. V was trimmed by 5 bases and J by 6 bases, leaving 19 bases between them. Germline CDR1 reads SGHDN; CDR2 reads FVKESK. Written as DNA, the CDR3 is TGTGCCAGCAGCAGATCCATCACAGGGTTCGATGGCTACACCTTC. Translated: CASSRSITGFDGYTF. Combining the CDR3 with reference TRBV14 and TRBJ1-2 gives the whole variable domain EAGVTQFPSHSVIEKGQTVTLRCDPISGHDNLYWYRRVMGKEIKFLLHFVKESKQDESGMPNNRFLAERTGGTYSTLKVQPAELEDSGVYFCASSRSITGFDGYTFGSGTRLTVV.

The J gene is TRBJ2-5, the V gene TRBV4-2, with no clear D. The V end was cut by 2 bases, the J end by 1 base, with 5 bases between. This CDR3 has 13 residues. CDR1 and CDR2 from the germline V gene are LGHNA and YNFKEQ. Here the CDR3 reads CASSQLGQETQYF. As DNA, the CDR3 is TGTGCCAGCAGCCAACTAGGCCAAGAGACCCAGTACTTC.